This T cell receptor beta chain appears in the sequencing data of a study of T cells after yellow fever vaccination. Study overall: Libraries from low-cell-number fractions were prepared with the SMART-Seq v4 Ultra Low Input RNA kit.

The CDR3 is 15 residues long. The V and J ends lost 0 bases and 0 bases respectively, with 7 bases between them. The V gene's germline CDR1 is LGHNA and CDR2 YNFKEQ. Study-wide results and caveats: Weaker in magnitude, the secondary response showed a faster peak on day 5 versus 15.

This clonotype was observed at least ten times. No antigen is known for it. UMIs and a universal primer site were added when TCR cDNA was made by 5'RACE template switching. TCRdb reprocessed the 5' RACE reads with MiXCR, giving one entry per CDR3 protein. The data show roughly 99,000 distinct CDR3 sequences, with around 5.8% seen just once and under 50% held by the top ten. The receptor comes from a young man who received the YFV17D yellow fever vaccine. Sequencing used CD8+ T cells sorted from PBMCs, obtained 10 days after the yellow fever booster vaccination. V is TRBV4-2 and J is TRBJ2-3, with D unresolved. In nucleotides, the CDR3 is TGTGCCAGCAGCCAAGAGCGTCTAAGCACAGATACGCAGTATTTT. Its protein product is CASSQERLSTDTQYF.